The 3 T cell receptor beta chains presented below share a single source sample, sequenced in a study of blood T cell repertoires in COVID-19. Assay used: immunoSEQ multiplex PCR; TCRdb lists only in-frame clones, some missing. In the table there are some 21,000 clones, around three quarters of which are singletons. Sequencing used peripheral blood. These receptors originate from a man aged 55 to 70 with active COVID-19.

This clone was seen only a few times. This chain links TRBV28 with TRBJ2-7, with 8 bases matching TRBD1. The germline V gene has CDR1 MDHEN and CDR2 SYDVKM. This CDR3 is 12 amino acids long. J lost 3 bases, V lost 7 bases, and 2 bases had no gene match. The CDR3, as DNA: TGTGCCAGCACCGACAGGGGCTACGAGCAGTACTTC. Encoded protein: CASTDRGYEQYF.

The V call is TRBV4-3, the J call TRBJ2-7; 7 bases line up with TRBD2. Germline lookup yields CDR1 LGHNA and CDR2 YSLEER. J gave up 3 bases and V 0 bases, and 5 bases lay outside the gene matches. The CDR3 has 15 residues. The CDR3 region has the DNA TGCGCCAGCAGCCAAGATCCTAGCGGAAACTACGAGCAGTACTTC. It yields the protein CASSQDPSGNYEQYF.

The chain carries TRBV6-5 and TRBJ1-2; 10 positions agree with TRBD1. Germline V gene data show CDR1 as MNHEY and CDR2 as SVGAGI. After removal of 6 bases from V and 7 bases from J, the junction contained 5 bases not matched to a gene. The CDR3 consists of 13 residues. CDR3 nucleotides: TGTGCCAGCAGAGGACAGGGGGTCTTTGGCTACACCTTC. The encoded protein is CASRGQGVFGYTF.